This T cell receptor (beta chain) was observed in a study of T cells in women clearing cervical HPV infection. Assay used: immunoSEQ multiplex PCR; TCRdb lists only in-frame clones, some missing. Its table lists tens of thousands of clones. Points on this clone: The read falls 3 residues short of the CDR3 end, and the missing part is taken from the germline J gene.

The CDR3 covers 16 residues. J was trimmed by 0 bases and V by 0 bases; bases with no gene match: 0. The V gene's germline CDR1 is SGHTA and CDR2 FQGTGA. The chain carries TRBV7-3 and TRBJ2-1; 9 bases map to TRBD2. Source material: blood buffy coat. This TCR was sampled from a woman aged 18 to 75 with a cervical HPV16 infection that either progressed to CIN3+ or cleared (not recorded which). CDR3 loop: CASSLTTSGSYNEQFF. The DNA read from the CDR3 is TGTGCCAGCAGCTTAACGACTAGCGGCTCCTACAATGAG.